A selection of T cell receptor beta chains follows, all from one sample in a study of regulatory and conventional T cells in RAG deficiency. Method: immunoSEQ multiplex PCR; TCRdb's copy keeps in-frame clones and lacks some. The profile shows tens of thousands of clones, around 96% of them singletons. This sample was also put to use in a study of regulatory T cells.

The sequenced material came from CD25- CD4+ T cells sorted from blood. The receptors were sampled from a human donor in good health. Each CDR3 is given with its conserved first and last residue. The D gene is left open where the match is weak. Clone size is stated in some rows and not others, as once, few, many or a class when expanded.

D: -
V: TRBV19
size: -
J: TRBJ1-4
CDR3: CATVGAGRNEKLFF
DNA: TGTGCCACTGTAGGGGCCGGTCGAAATGAAAAACTGTTTTTT

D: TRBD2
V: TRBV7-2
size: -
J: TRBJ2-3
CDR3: CASSERLAGATDTQYF
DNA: TGTGCCAGCAGCGAAAGACTAGCGGGGGCCACAGATACGCAGTATTTT

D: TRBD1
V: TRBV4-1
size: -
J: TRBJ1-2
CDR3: CASSQGAGQAPYGYTF
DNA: TGCGCCAGCAGCCAAGGGGCGGGACAGGCGCCCTATGGCTACACCTTC

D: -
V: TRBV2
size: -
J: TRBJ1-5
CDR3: CASSVQIHQPQHF
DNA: TGTGCCAGCAGTGTGCAGATCCATCAGCCCCAGCATTTT

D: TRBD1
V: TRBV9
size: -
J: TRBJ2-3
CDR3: CASSPVGQGYTDTQYF
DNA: TGTGCCAGCAGCCCGGTAGGACAGGGATACACAGATACGCAGTATTTT

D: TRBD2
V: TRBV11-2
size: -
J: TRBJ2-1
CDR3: CASKLAGGSEQFF
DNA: TGTGCCAGCAAACTAGCGGGGGGTAGTGAGCAGTTCTTC

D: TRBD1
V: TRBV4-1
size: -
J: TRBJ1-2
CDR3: CASSQGTGKNYYGYTF
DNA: TGCGCCAGCAGCCAGGGGACAGGGAAAAACTACTATGGCTACACCTTC

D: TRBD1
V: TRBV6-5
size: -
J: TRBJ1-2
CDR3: CASRRDGTALQGYTF
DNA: TGTGCCAGCAGACGCGATGGGACAGCCCTTCAGGGCTACACCTTC

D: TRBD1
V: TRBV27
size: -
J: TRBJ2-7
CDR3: CASRPRTGGSYEQYF
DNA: TGTGCCAGCAGACCTCGGACAGGGGGAAGTTACGAGCAGTACTTC

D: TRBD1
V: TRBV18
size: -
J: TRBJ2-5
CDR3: CASSPRDRGRETQYF
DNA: TGTGCCAGCTCACCAAGGGACAGGGGGCGAGAGACCCAGTACTTC

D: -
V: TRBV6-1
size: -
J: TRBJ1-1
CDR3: CASSVISPGVLAFF
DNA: TGTGCCAGCAGTGTAATCTCCCCAGGGGTTTTAGCTTTCTTT

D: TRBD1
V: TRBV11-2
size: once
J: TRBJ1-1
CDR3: CASSLGQGVGNTEAFF
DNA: TGTGCCAGCAGCTTAGGGCAGGGGGTCGGTAACACTGAAGCTTTCTTT

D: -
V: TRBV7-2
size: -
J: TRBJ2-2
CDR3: CASSLALNTGELFF
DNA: TGTGCCAGCAGCTTAGCCCTAAACACCGGGGAGCTGTTTTTT

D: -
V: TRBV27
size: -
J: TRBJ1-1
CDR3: CASSFYASDTEAFF
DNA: TGTGCCAGCAGTTTCTACGCCTCCGACACTGAAGCTTTCTTT

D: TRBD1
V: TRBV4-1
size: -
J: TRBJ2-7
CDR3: CASSQGRQGLYEQYF
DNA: TGCGCCAGCAGCCAAGGTAGACAGGGGCTGTACGAGCAGTACTTC

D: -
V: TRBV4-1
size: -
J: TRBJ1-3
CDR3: CASSQGGARSFSGNTIYF
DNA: TGCGCCAGCAGCCAAGGCGGAGCCCGCTCTTTCTCTGGAAACACCATATATTTT

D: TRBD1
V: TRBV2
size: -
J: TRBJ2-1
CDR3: CASSSQGVGNNEQFF
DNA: TGTGCCAGCAGCTCACAGGGGGTCGGGAACAATGAGCAGTTCTTC

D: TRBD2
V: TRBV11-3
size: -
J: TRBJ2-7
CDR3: CASSLAGGSYEQYF
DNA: TGTGCCAGCAGCTTAGCGGGAGGCTCCTACGAGCAGTACTTC

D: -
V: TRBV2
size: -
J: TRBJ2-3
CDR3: CASRSWTSSTDTQYF
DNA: TGTGCCAGCAGGTCCTGGACATCTAGCACAGATACGCAGTATTTT

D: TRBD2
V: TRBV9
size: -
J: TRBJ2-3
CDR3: CASSAPWTSGRASTDTQYF
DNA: TGTGCCAGCAGCGCCCCTTGGACTAGCGGGAGGGCCAGCACAGATACGCAGTATTTT

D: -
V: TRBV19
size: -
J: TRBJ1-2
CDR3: CATGRGGPGYTF
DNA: TGTGCCACCGGGAGGGGGGGACCCGGCTACACCTTC

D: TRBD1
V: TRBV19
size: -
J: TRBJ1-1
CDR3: CASSRAGGRSEAFF
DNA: TGTGCCAGTAGTAGGGCAGGGGGGCGGTCTGAAGCTTTCTTT

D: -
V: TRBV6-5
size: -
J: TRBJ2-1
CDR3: CASSPTMTNNEQFF
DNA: TGTGCCAGCAGTCCGACTATGACGAATAATGAGCAGTTCTTC

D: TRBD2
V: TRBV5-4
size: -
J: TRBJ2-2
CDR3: CASSLGLAGNTGELFF
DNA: TGTGCCAGCAGCTTGGGCCTAGCGGGAAACACCGGGGAGCTGTTTTTT

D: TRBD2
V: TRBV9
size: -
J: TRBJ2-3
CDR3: CASSKSNLAGGLGDTQYF
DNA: TGTGCCAGCAGCAAGTCGAACTTAGCGGGGGGGCTGGGAGATACGCAGTATTTT

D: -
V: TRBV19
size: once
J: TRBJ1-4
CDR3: CASRDGQSREKLFF
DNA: TGTGCCAGTCGAGATGGACAGTCTAGGGAAAAACTGTTTTTT

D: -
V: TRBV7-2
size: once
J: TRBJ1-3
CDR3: CASSSKTAGFSGNTIYF
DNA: TGTGCCAGCAGCTCAAAGACAGCAGGCTTCTCTGGAAACACCATATATTTT

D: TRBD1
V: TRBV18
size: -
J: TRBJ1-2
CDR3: CASSPGTAMNYGYTF
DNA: TGTGCCAGCTCACCTGGGACAGCGATGAACTATGGCTACACCTTC

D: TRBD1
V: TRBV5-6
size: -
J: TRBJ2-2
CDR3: CASSARTGLNTGELFF
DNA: TGTGCCAGCAGCGCACGGACAGGATTAAACACCGGGGAGCTGTTTTTT

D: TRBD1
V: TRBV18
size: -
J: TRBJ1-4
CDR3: CASSPTGAPNEKLFF
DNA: TGTGCCAGCTCACCTACAGGGGCGCCAAATGAAAAACTGTTTTTT

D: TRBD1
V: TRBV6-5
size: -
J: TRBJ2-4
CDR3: CASGQTGEAKNIQYF
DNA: TGTGCCAGCGGTCAGACAGGGGAAGCCAAAAACATTCAGTACTTC

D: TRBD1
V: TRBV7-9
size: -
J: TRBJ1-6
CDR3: CASSEQGFLLSPLHF
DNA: TGTGCCAGCAGCGAACAGGGGTTTCTCCTCTCACCCCTCCACTTT

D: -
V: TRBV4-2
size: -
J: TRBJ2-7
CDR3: CASSQGGWEPAYEQYF
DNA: TGTGCCAGCAGCCAAGGAGGTTGGGAGCCCGCCTACGAGCAGTACTTC

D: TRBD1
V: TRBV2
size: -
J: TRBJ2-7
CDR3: CASSTHVRTGGDLWEQYF
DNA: TGTGCCAGCAGTACCCATGTTAGGACAGGAGGCGACCTTTGGGAGCAGTACTTC

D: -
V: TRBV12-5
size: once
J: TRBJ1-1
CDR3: CASGTRQDTEAFF
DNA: TGTGCTAGTGGTACTCGCCAGGACACTGAAGCTTTCTTT

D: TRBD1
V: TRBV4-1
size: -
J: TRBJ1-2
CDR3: CASSQEGDRVHGYTF
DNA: TGCGCCAGCAGCCAAGAAGGGGACAGGGTTCATGGCTACACCTTC

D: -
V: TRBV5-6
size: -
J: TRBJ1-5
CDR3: CASSLVREGNQPQHF
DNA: TGTGCCAGCAGCTTGGTCAGGGAGGGCAATCAGCCCCAGCATTTT

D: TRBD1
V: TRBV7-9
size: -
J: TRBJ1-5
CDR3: CASSLRGQGENSNQPQHF
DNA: TGTGCCAGCAGCTTAAGGGGACAGGGAGAAAATAGCAATCAGCCCCAGCATTTT

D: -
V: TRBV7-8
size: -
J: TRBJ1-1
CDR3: CASSLGPGNPRAFF
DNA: TGTGCCAGCAGCTTAGGGCCGGGAAACCCAAGAGCTTTCTTT

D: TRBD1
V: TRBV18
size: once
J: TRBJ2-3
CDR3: CASFTDRGLTDTQYF
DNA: TGTGCCAGCTTTACGGACAGGGGCCTCACAGATACGCAGTATTTT

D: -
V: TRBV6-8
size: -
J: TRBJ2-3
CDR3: CAGSRNGSVTDTQYF
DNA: TGTGCCGGCAGTAGGAACGGGAGTGTGACAGATACGCAGTATTTT

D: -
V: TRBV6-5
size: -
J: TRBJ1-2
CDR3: CASSRGTSTNGYTF
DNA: TGTGCCAGCAGCCGTGGGACTTCTACGAATGGCTACACCTTC

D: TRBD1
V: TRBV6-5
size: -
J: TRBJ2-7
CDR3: CASSRDRGSYEQYF
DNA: TGTGCCAGCAGTCGGGACAGAGGATCGTACGAGCAGTACTTC

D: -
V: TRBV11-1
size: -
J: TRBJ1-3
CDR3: CASSLTAPGTIYF
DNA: TGTGCCAGCAGCTTGACAGCCCCTGGAACCATATATTTT

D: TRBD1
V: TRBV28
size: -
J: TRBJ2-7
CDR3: CASSLTGQGLSYEQYF
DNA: TGTGCCAGCAGTTTGACCGGACAGGGCCTCTCCTACGAGCAGTACTTC

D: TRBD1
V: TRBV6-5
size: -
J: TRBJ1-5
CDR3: CASSSSGDRVQPQHF
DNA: TGTGCCAGCAGTTCCAGTGGGGACAGGGTCCAGCCCCAGCATTTT

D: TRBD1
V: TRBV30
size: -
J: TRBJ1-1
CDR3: CAWSSHRGFTEAFF
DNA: TGTGCCTGGAGTTCCCACAGGGGCTTCACTGAAGCTTTCTTT

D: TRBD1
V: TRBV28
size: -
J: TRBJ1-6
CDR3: CASSSSRGLDSPLHF
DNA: TGTGCCAGCAGTTCCTCCAGGGGGCTTGATTCACCCCTCCACTTT